Presented here are 25 T cell receptor beta chains from one specimen sequenced in a study of blood T cell repertoires in COVID-19 (dated by TCRdb to between 2020 and 2021). Library preparation was by the immunoSEQ multiplex PCR assay. Sourced from immuneACCESS, this table was stored by TCRdb with only in-frame sequences that have V and J called. A share of the clones is absent; for the studies checked, an unresolved V gene accounts for under half, and the remainder has no known explanation. Present in this sample are some 68,000 clones, roughly nine tenths of which were seen just once. The biggest ten clones account for 2.5% to 3% of the sample. Material: peripheral blood. The source of these receptors is a man aged 50-59 years with acute or convalescent COVID-19.

The V and J genes are TRBV30 and TRBJ1-5; TRBD1 is a possible D gene (6 bases). The CDR3 contains 14 residues. The V and J ends lost 3 bases and 3 bases respectively, with 12 bases between them. Germline loops: CDR1 GTSNPN, CDR2 SVGIG (reference sequence). CDR3 region: CAWRGTGNNQPQHF. The CDR3 DNA reads as TGTGCCTGGAGGGGCACAGGGAACAATCAGCCCCAGCATTTT.

This chain uses TRBV2 with TRBJ2-4; 11 bases line up with TRBD2. V was clipped by 4 bases and J by 10 bases; unmatched bases: 9. The germline gives CDR1 SNHLY, CDR2 FYNNEI. CDR3 length: 15 residues. The CDR3 DNA reads TGTGCCAGCAGTGCTACGAAACTAGCGGGAGTGATTCAGTACTTC. Its translation: CASSATKLAGVIQYF.

This clone showed up just once. The chain joins TRBV7-9 to TRBJ2-5; a weak D match, TRBD2 (5 bases). There are 16 residues in the CDR3. Per the germline V gene, CDR1 is SEHNR and CDR2 is FQNEAQ (reference sequence). With 4 bases removed from V and 5 bases from J, the gap between germline ends came to 20 bases. Here the CDR3 reads CASSSRTSSPSETQYF. In DNA form, the CDR3 reads TGTGCCAGCAGCTCACGGACTTCATCGCCTTCGGAGACCCAGTACTTC.

In its sample, this clone was seen once. The chain employs TRBV27 and TRBJ1-6; 10 bases line up with TRBD1. This CDR3 spans 16 amino acids. Germline V gene data show CDR1 as MNHEY and CDR2 as SMNVEV (reference sequence). J lost 9 bases, V lost 8 bases, and 13 bases had no gene match. The CDR3 here is CASRELIGTGVSPLHF. The CDR3 DNA sequence: TGTGCCAGCCGCGAACTGATTGGGACAGGGGTTTCACCCCTCCACTTT.

J is TRBJ1-4 and V is TRBV30; no definite D call. Looked up from germline, CDR1 is GTSNPN and CDR2 is SVGIG (reference sequence). The CDR3 covers 14 residues. Trimming left V 4 bases short and J 7 bases short, with 16 bases between. The CDR3 loop reads CAWTASLRGEKLFF. The CDR3 region has the DNA TGTGCCTGGACCGCTAGCCTCCGCGGTGAAAAACTGTTTTTT.

The chain combines TRBV7-2 with TRBJ2-1; D perhaps matches TRBD1 (6 bases). The CDR3 runs to 16 residues. Trimming pared 4 bases from V and 5 bases from J, leaving 18 bases between. CDR1 SGHTA and CDR2 FQGNSA come from the germline V gene. The CDR3 bases are TGTGCCAGCAGCTACCGATGGGACACCCCAGACAATGAGCAGTTCTTC. Translating it yields CASSYRWDTPDNEQFF.

The chain has TRBV29-1 and TRBJ2-3; 7 nucleotides agree with TRBD2. The length of the CDR3 is 14 residues. V shed 7 bases, J shed 2 bases, and the junction held 9 bases outside the gene matches. Germline V gene sequence: CDR1 SQVTM, CDR2 ANQGSEA. The CDR3 region is CSARLTSLTDTQYF. The CDR3 DNA follows: TGCAGCGCAAGACTGACTAGCCTCACAGATACGCAGTATTTT.

CDR3 residues: CASSLSGDYGYTF. In DNA, the CDR3 is TGTGCCAGCAGTTTATCAGGGGACTATGGCTACACCTTC. The genes are TRBV27 and TRBJ1-2, with D perhaps matching TRBD1 (5 bases). CDR3 length: 13 amino acids. Germline values: CDR1 MNHEY, CDR2 SMNVEV (reference sequence). Trimming cost V 0 bases and J 3 bases, with 5 bases left between them.

The chain's CDR3 is CASSWDTQYEQYV. The DNA for the CDR3 is TGTGCCAGCAGCTGGGACACCCAATACGAGCAGTACGTC. The J gene is TRBJ2-7, the V gene TRBV5-8; D might be TRBD1 (6 bases). This CDR3 is built from 13 residues. The ends were cut back, 3 bases at V and 4 bases at J, with 11 bases in the middle. Germline V gene data show CDR1 as SGHTS and CDR2 as YDEGEE.

This chain links TRBV24-1 with TRBJ2-1; perhaps TRBD2 as D (5 bases). Germline V CDR1 and CDR2: KGHDR, SFDVKD. V was pared by 5 bases and J by 9 bases, with 16 bases between. This CDR3 has 14 amino acids. The CDR3 reads CATSGEPTRAEQFF. The DNA for the CDR3 is TGTGCCACCAGTGGCGAACCCACTAGGGCTGAGCAGTTCTTC.

This chain links TRBV28 with TRBJ1-2, with D tentatively TRBD1 (6 bases). The V and J ends lost 5 bases and 0 bases respectively, with 13 bases between them. Germline CDR1 is MDHEN and CDR2 is SYDVKM. The CDR3 runs to 15 residues. Here the CDR3 reads CASSLPTGANYGYTF. The CDR3 DNA follows: TGTGCCAGCAGTCTCCCGACAGGAGCTAACTATGGCTACACCTTC.

The chain joins TRBV7-9 to TRBJ1-1; D remains unclear. With 1 base removed from V and 5 bases from J, the gap between germline ends came to 5 bases. The CDR3 covers 12 residues. The V gene's germline CDR1 is SEHNR and CDR2 FQNEAQ (reference sequence). The DNA of the CDR3 is TGTGCCAGCAGCTTAGATGTAACTGAAGCTTTCTTT. Amino acid sequence: CASSLDVTEAFF.

Worth noting for this clone: The same CDR3 can be traced to other DNA sequences in this sample. The chain uses TRBV9 and TRBJ2-2, with 10 bases matching TRBD1. V dropped 3 bases and J dropped 2; count of bases not matched to a gene: 7. CDR1 is SGDLS and CDR2 is YYNGEE in the germline V gene. The CDR3 sequence is 17 residues long. CDR3 region: CASSASGTGVNTGELFF. Written as DNA, the CDR3 is TGTGCCAGCAGCGCCTCCGGGACAGGGGTCAACACCGGGGAGCTGTTTTTT.

The chain employs TRBV24-1 and TRBJ2-1; TRBD1 might be the D (6 bases). V lost 9 bases, J lost 8 bases, and 22 bases lay in between. This CDR3 region has 15 residues. Germline CDR1 reads KGHDR; CDR2 reads SFDVKD. DNA for the CDR3: TGTGCCACCGAGATGACAGGTCCGAGTGGCGATGAGCAGTTCTTC. This gives the protein CATEMTGPSGDEQFF.

In this sample, this clone turned up a few times. V and J are TRBV28 and TRBJ2-2, with D tentatively TRBD1 (5 bases). The CDR3 extends over 15 amino acids. V lost 11 bases and J 3 bases, leaving 19 bases between the germline ends. The germline gives CDR1 MDHEN, CDR2 SYDVKM. CDR3 DNA sequence: TGTGCCTCCAACGCAGGGAACCTTCACACCGGGGAGCTGTTTTTT. It is translated as CASNAGNLHTGELFF.

The chain links TRBV6-2 or TRBV6-3 to TRBJ1-4; 7 nucleotides agree with TRBD1. Germline V gene lookup returns CDR1 MNHEY and CDR2 SVGEGT. J was trimmed by 8 bases and V by 6 bases; bases with no gene match: 3. CDR3 length: 12 amino acids. The CDR3 coding sequence is TGTGCCAGCAGCCGACAGGGCGAAAAACTGTTTTTT. Translation gives CASSRQGEKLFF.

A single count supports this clone. V usage is TRBV11-3 and J usage is TRBJ2-7; 10 positions match TRBD2. Per the germline V gene, CDR1 is SGHNT and CDR2 is YENEEA. There are 14 residues in the CDR3. J lost 5 bases, V lost 4 bases, and 5 bases had no gene match. CDR3 residues: CASSSSSGSDEQYF. The CDR3 coding sequence is TGTGCCAGCAGCTCCTCTAGCGGGAGTGACGAGCAGTACTTC.

The chain employs TRBV18 and TRBJ1-4; the D gene is possibly TRBD1 (5 bases). V lost 2 bases to trimming and J lost 5 bases, with 9 bases between them. CDR1 and CDR2 (germline): KGHSH, LQKENI. There are 14 residues in the CDR3. This CDR3 reads CASSPGAENEKLFF. CDR3 sequence (DNA): TGTGCCAGCTCACCAGGGGCGGAAAATGAAAAACTGTTTTTT.

The rearrangement links TRBV6-4 to TRBJ1-1; 7 positions agree with TRBD1. The V and J ends lost 6 bases and 4 bases, in that order; junction bases with no gene match: 5. The CDR3 is 13 amino acids. Looked up from germline, CDR1 is MRHNA and CDR2 is SNTAGT. The CDR3 reads CASRRTGGTEAFF. CDR3 bases: TGTGCCAGCAGACGGACAGGAGGCACTGAAGCTTTCTTT.

This CDR3 reads CASSTGERGYTF. The CDR3 bases are TGTGCCAGCAGTACAGGGGAGAGGGGCTACACCTTC. The rearrangement uses TRBV5-4 and TRBJ1-2, with 7 bases lining up with TRBD1. CDR3 length equals 12 residues. Germline CDR1 SGHNT, CDR2 YYREEE (reference sequence). V trimming: 5 bases; J trimming: 8 bases; junction bases outside the gene matches: 6. Full variable domain (remainder filled in from reference TRBV5-4 and TRBJ1-2): ETGVTQSPTHLIKTRGQQVTLRCSSQSGHNTVSWYQQALGQGPQFIFQYYREEENGRGNFPPRFSGLQFPNYSSELNVNALELDDSALYLCASSTGERGYTFGSGTRLTVV.

The V and J genes are TRBV5-8 and TRBJ2-5; the D gene is possibly TRBD2 (6 bases). CDR3 size: 15 residues. Germline lookup yields CDR1 SGHTS and CDR2 YDEGEE. Trimming removed 4 bases from V and 2 bases from J, with 15 bases in between. This chain's CDR3 is CASSPEGRRQETQYF. DNA of the CDR3: TGTGCCAGCAGCCCGGAGGGACGGAGACAAGAGACCCAGTACTTC.

This chain connects TRBV25-1 to TRBJ2-5; TRBD1 agrees at 8 bases. The ends lost 4 bases at V and 3 bases at J; junction bases unmatched: 7. There are 15 residues in the CDR3. From germline, CDR1 is MGHDK and CDR2 SYGVNS. For the CDR3, the DNA is TGTGCCAGCAGTGCAAACAGGGGGAACAAAGAGACCCAGTACTTC. Protein: CASSANRGNKETQYF. The full variable domain, completed using reference TRBV25-1 and TRBJ2-5, is EADIYQTPRYLVIGTGKKITLECSQTMGHDKMYWYQQDPGMELHLIHYSYGVNSTEKGDLSSESTVSRIRTEHFPLTLESARPSHTSQYLCASSANRGNKETQYFGPGTRLLVL.

The chain has TRBV2 and TRBJ2-7; TRBD1 matches at 11 bases. V gave up 3 bases and J gave up 0 bases; unmatched junction bases: 7. This CDR3 region has 17 residues. CDR1 and CDR2 (germline): SNHLY, FYNNEI. The CDR3 DNA is TGTGCCAGCAGTGATTGGCGGGGACAGGGGGACTCCTACGAGCAGTACTTC. The encoded protein is CASSDWRGQGDSYEQYF.

This chain connects TRBV15 to TRBJ2-7; the match to TRBD2 covers 7 bases. Germline V gene sequence: CDR1 LNHNV, CDR2 YYDKDF (reference sequence). Germline trimming cut 3 bases from V and 2 bases from J; bases unmatched to any gene: 4. CDR3 size: 14 residues. The CDR3 region is CATSRGAGPYEQYF. In DNA, the CDR3 is TGTGCCACCAGCAGGGGAGCGGGACCCTACGAGCAGTACTTC.

The chain recombines TRBV24-1 with TRBJ2-1; D perhaps matches TRBD1 (6 bases). This CDR3 comprises 14 residues. V lost 3 bases and J 5 bases, leaving 10 bases between the germline ends. Germline values: CDR1 KGHDR, CDR2 SFDVKD. The CDR3: CATSDVDSNNEQFF. Here the CDR3 DNA reads TGTGCCACCAGTGATGTGGACAGTAACAATGAGCAGTTCTTC.